These T cell receptor beta chains were read from a single sample in a study of cytomegalovirus exposure and HLA in healthy donors. Measured with immunoSEQ multiplex PCR; TCRdb has only the in-frame clones, and not every one. Of around 180,000 clones in the sample, about 76% were seen once. Sequenced: PBMCs. These receptors were collected from a woman aged 45-65 years in good health and CMV-seronegative. Each CDR3 is given with its conserved first and last residue.

cdr3_length j_call v_call cdr3_aa
15 TRBJ1-5 TRBV28 CASSSPDGGNQPQHF
14 TRBJ1-5 TRBV7-2 CASSSGIPNQSQHF
12 TRBJ2-3 TRBV7-2 CASSLQGDTQYF
15 TRBJ1-4 TRBV5-1 CASSLEGQTNEKLFF
18 TRBJ1-4 TRBV6-1 CASSEDLWDRQDNEKLFF
14 TRBJ2-5 TRBV5-4 CASRKTGAKETQYF
17 TRBJ2-7 TRBV5-6 CASSLERTGYDRYEQYF
15 TRBJ1-5 TRBV4-3 CASSQEGTGDQPQHF
15 TRBJ2-7 TRBV11-2 CASSLDTTGSYEQYF
16 TRBJ1-1 TRBV19 CASSLKGQPMNTEAFF
14 TRBJ2-1 TRBV6-1 CASSEADTGHEQFF
18 TRBJ2-6 TRBV5-4 CASSLAAGLVSGANVLTF
12 TRBJ1-3 TRBV7-9 CASSLDQTTIYF
16 TRBJ2-5 TRBV7-3 CASSLNGGEYQETQYF
15 TRBJ1-1 TRBV5-1 CASSLNRGQNTEAFF
16 TRBJ2-7 TRBV7-2 CASSLGLAGGGYEQYF
15 TRBJ2-7 TRBV6-5 CASSYRTSGTAEQYF
16 TRBJ2-2 TRBV19 CASRRGGHANTGELFF
14 TRBJ2-7 TRBV5-4 CASSLVDRGSEQYF
13 TRBJ2-2 TRBV28 CASRWGVIGELFF
15 TRBJ1-4 TRBV10-3 CAISADRQGNEKLFF
16 TRBJ1-1 TRBV19 CASSRERTVMNTEAFF
14 TRBJ2-5 TRBV7-2 CASSLAAVQETQYF
15 TRBJ2-3 TRBV5-8 CASSLAGRGTDTQYF
14 TRBJ1-2 TRBV6-1 CASSTRDRVYGYTF
13 TRBJ1-2 TRBV4-2 CASTTDRAYGYTF
14 TRBJ1-2 TRBV27 CASSLSGTSYGYTF
12 TRBJ2-7 TRBV9 CASSAAGGQQYF
13 TRBJ1-1 TRBV29-1 CSVVFQGLSEAFF
14 TRBJ1-5 TRBV28 CASRQGRSNQPQHF
13 TRBJ1-1 TRBV7-3 CASSPTGGERAFF
16 TRBJ2-3 TRBV19 CASSTYGQAQGDTQYF
15 TRBJ2-1 TRBV7-3 CASSFIRGKDNEQFF
14 TRBJ2-3 TRBV7-3 CASSSGGPVDTQYF
14 TRBJ2-1 TRBV6-5 CASSLAGGGGEQFF
14 TRBJ1-2 TRBV9 CASRPVVTGVGYTF